The clone carrying this TCR beta chain was picked up a small number of times. The antigen remains undetermined. This sample's TCRbeta library carried unique molecular identifier barcodes. Via MiXCR, TCRdb re-called the PCR reads, giving one row per CDR3 protein. The sample lists around 300,000 distinct CDR3 sequences, around 10% seen once, with about 20% in the top ten. The record originates from a study of T-cell reconstitution after alpha-beta-depleted transplantation in children. The CDR3 consists of 15 residues. Germline V CDR1 and CDR2: KGHSH, LQKENI. V was clipped by 2 bases and J by 6 bases, with 14 bases between them. General observations from the study: Certain patients had high TCRbeta diversity at day 60, and it came from recipient T cells and thymic progenitors that survived. Expanded graft clones, several hundred of them, were reportedly the source of alpha-beta T cells about two months after transplant. The authors attributed T-cell counts and diversity one year after transplant mostly to newly produced T cells.

The input for sequencing was peripheral blood, taken 180 days after TCRalphabeta/CD19-depleted stem cell transplant. The J gene is TRBJ2-4, the V gene TRBV18, with a tentative D call TRBD1 (5 bases). This TCR was sampled from a male patient between 2 and 10 years old who had a stem cell transplant for chronic granulomatous disease, so the T cells may come from the graft donor. This chain's CDR3 is CASSPLLGARNIQYF. The DNA of the CDR3 is TGTGCCAGCTCACCATTGTTAGGGGCGCGAAACATTCAGTACTTC.